Listed here are 3 T cell receptor beta chains from one sample, sequenced in a study of shared clonotypes between healthy human individuals. Sequenced by immunoSEQ multiplex PCR; TCRdb stores in-frame clones only, minus some. The sample contains a few million clones, 90% to 97% of which appear only once. Material: naive CD4+ T cells sorted from blood. Documented subset: CD45RA+ positively selected. Every receptor here comes from a man younger than 35 in good health.

The chain employs TRBV5-8 and TRBJ1-5; D is uncertain. CDR3 length: 13 amino acids. Per germline, CDR1 SGHTS and CDR2 YDEGEE. V lost 4 bases, J lost 4 bases, and 9 bases lay in between. The CDR3 protein is CASSPQLNQPQHF. CDR3 sequence (DNA): TGTGCCAGCAGCCCCCAGCTTAATCAGCCCCAGCATTTT. Using reference TRBV5-8 and TRBJ1-5 for the parts outside the CDR3, the full variable domain is EAGVTQSPTHLIKTRGQQATLRCSPISGHTSVYWYQQALGLGLQFLLWYDEGEERNRGNFPPRFSGRQFPNYSSELNVNALELEDSALYLCASSPQLNQPQHFGDGTRLSIL.

The V and J genes are TRBV28 and TRBJ1-1; the D gene is possibly TRBD1 (5 bases). Germline CDR1 MDHEN, CDR2 SYDVKM. This CDR3 contains 14 residues. V was cut by 4 bases and J by 4 bases, with 13 bases left in between. CDR3 bases: TGTGCCAGCAGTTCTCAATCGGACATCACTGAAGCTTTCTTT. This sequence encodes CASSSQSDITEAFF.

The chain recombines TRBV5-1 with TRBJ2-7; 11 nucleotides line up with TRBD1. The trim removed 4 bases at V and 5 bases at J, leaving 8 bases unmatched. Per the germline V gene, CDR1 is SGHRS and CDR2 is YFSETQ. This CDR3 has 15 residues. CDR3 sequence (DNA): TGCGCCAGCAGCCCCGGGACAGGGGGTACGAACGAGCAGTACTTC. This encodes CASSPGTGGTNEQYF.